Reported below is one T cell receptor (beta chain). The antigen remains unidentified. Either synchronous oligometastatic disease or delayed solitary brain metastasis recurrence led to resection. The data are from a study of T cells in lung cancer brain metastases. Assay: immunoSEQ multiplex PCR; the TCRdb copy retains only in-frame clones and omits some. Of around 5,000 clones in the sample, 70% to 90% are singletons; the top ten hold less than 3.5%. Notes on the study in general: Brain metastases had fewer unique productive clones than primaries (median roughly 1,400 versus 4,700).

This CDR3 region has 15 residues. Unmatched junction bases numbered 5, after V lost 2 bases and J lost 8 bases. Germline lookup yields CDR1 MRHNA and CDR2 SNTAGT. The sequence came from a woman between 45 and 60 years old with non-small cell lung cancer. Sequencing used tumor tissue from the primary lung tumor. The chain couples TRBV6-4 to TRBJ2-1, with 11 bases identical to TRBD2. CDR3 DNA: TGTGCCAGCAGTGACACTAGCGGGAGAGGGGATGAGCAGTTCTTC. This translates into CASSDTSGRGDEQFF.